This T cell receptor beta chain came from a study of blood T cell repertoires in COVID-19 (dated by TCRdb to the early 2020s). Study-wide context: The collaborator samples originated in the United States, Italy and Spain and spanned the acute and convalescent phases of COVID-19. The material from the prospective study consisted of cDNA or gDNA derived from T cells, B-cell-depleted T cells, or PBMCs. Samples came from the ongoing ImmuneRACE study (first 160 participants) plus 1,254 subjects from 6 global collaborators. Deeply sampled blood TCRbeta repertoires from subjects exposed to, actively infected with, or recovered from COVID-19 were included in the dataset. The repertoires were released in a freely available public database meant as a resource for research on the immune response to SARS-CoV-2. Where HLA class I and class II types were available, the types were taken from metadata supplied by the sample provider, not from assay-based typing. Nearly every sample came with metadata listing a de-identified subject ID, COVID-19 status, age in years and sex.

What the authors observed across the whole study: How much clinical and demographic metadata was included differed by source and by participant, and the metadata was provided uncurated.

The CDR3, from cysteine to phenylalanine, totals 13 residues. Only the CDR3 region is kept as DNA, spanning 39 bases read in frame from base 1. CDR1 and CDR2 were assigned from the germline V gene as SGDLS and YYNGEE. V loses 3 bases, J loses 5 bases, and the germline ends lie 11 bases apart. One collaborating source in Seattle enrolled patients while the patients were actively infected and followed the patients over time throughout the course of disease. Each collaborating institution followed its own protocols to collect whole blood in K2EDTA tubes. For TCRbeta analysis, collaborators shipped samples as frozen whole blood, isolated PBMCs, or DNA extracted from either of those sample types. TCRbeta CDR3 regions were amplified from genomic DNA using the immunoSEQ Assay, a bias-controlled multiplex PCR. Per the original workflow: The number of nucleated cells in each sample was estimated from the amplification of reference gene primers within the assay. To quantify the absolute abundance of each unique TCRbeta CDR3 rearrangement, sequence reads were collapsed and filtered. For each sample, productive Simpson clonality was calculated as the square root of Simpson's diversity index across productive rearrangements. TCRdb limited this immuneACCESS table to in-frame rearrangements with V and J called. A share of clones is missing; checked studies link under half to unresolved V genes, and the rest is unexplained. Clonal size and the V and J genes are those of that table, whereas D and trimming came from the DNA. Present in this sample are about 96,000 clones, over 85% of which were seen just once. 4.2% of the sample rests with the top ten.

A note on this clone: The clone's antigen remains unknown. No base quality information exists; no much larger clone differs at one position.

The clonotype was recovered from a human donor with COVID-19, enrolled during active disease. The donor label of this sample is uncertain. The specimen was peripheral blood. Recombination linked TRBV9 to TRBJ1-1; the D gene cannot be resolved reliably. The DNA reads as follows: TGTGCCAGCAGCGGGGAGACTAAAACTGAAGCTTTCTTT. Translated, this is CASSGETKTEAFF.